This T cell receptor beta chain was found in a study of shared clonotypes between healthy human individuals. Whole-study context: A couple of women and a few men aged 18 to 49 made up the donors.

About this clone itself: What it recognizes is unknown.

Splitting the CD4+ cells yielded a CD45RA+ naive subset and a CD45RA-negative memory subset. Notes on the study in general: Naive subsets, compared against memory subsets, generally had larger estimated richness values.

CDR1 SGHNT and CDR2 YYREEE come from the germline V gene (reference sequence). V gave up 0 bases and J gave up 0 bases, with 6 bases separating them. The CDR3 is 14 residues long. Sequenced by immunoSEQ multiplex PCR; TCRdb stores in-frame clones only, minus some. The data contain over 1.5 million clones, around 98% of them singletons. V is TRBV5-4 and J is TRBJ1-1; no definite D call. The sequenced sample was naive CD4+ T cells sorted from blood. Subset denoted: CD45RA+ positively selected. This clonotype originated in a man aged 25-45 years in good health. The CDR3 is CASSLERMNTEAFF. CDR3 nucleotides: TGTGCCAGCAGCTTGGAGAGAATGAACACTGAAGCTTTCTTT. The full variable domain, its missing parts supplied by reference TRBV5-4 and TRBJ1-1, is ETGVTQSPTHLIKTRGQQVTLRCSSQSGHNTVSWYQQALGQGPQFIFQYYREEENGRGNFPPRFSGLQFPNYSSELNVNALELDDSALYLCASSLERMNTEAFFGQGTRLTVV.